The next 9 T cell receptor beta chains were all read from a single sample in a study of cytomegalovirus exposure and HLA in healthy donors. Sequencing used immunoSEQ multiplex PCR; TCRdb keeps in-frame clones, though not all of them. The sample holds 59,000 or so clones, 89% seen once. The specimen was PBMCs. All receptors come from a woman aged 18-29 years in good health and CMV-seronegative.

This clone was found once. The rearrangement links TRBV6-5 to TRBJ1-5; weak D call: TRBD1 (5 bases). V shed 8 bases and J shed 7 bases, with 15 bases lying between them. The CDR3 has 13 amino acids. CDR1 and CDR2 (germline): MNHEY, SVGAGI. The chain's CDR3 is CASGMQGGQPQHF. CDR3 DNA: TGTGCCAGCGGAATGCAGGGAGGGCAGCCCCAGCATTTT.

CDR3 sequence (DNA): TGCGCCAGCAGCTTCGGGGACAGGGGGCACTACGAGCAGTACTTC. Translation: CASSFGDRGHYEQYF. The chain uses TRBV5-1 and TRBJ2-7; 12 bases are shared with TRBD1. V trimming: 2 bases; J trimming: 3 bases; junction bases outside the gene matches: 3. Germline V gives CDR1 SGHRS, CDR2 YFSETQ. The CDR3 spans 15 residues.

The V call is TRBV19, the J call TRBJ2-7, with 9 nucleotides matching TRBD1. Germline trimming cut 5 bases from V and 5 bases from J; bases unmatched to any gene: 13. Germline values: CDR1 LNHDA, CDR2 SQIVND (reference sequence). The CDR3 covers 16 residues. The CDR3 spells CASSLIHGTGIHEQYF. The DNA for the CDR3 is TGTGCCAGTAGTCTTATTCACGGGACAGGGATTCACGAGCAGTACTTC.

In nucleotides, the CDR3 is TGTGCCAGCAGCTTAGCGTCGGGAAATAATGAGCAGTTCTTC. This sequence encodes CASSLASGNNEQFF. This chain joins TRBV7-9 and TRBJ2-1; maybe TRBD2 (5 bases). CDR3 size: 14 residues. V was shortened by 0 bases and J by 7 bases, with 10 bases between the two germline ends. Germline V lookup: CDR1 SEHNR, CDR2 FQNEAQ (reference sequence).

The chain recombines TRBV7-6 with TRBJ2-1; 9 bases map to TRBD2. Germline CDR1 SGHVS, CDR2 FNYEAQ. The length of the CDR3 is 18 residues. The V and J ends lost 5 bases and 2 bases, in that order; junction bases with no gene match: 13. CDR3 coding DNA: TGTGCCAGCAGCGGGGGACAATCGAGCGGGGGGCCCTACAATGAGCAGTTCTTC. Translation: CASSGGQSSGGPYNEQFF.

The genes are TRBV9 and TRBJ2-2, with 9 bases lining up with TRBD2. Germline CDR1 SGDLS, CDR2 YYNGEE. This CDR3 has 16 residues. The junction had 3 bases not matched to a gene; V was cut back by 3 bases and J by 0 bases. The CDR3, as DNA: TGTGCCAGCAGCGGTAGCGGGGGCCCGAACACCGGGGAGCTGTTTTTT. Amino acids: CASSGSGGPNTGELFF.

The rearrangement joins TRBV19 to TRBJ2-1; 14 bases are shared with TRBD2. Germline V lookup: CDR1 LNHDA, CDR2 SQIVND (reference sequence). The CDR3 spans 16 residues. Losses at the gene ends were 5 bases for V and 4 bases for J; bases not matched to a gene: 4. CDR3 coding DNA: TGTGCCAGTAGTCCGACTAGCGGGGGGGCTTACAATGAGCAGTTCTTC. Translating it yields CASSPTSGGAYNEQFF.

The rearrangement joins TRBV7-2 to TRBJ1-1; 7 bases line up with TRBD1. Germline CDR1 reads SGHTA; CDR2 reads FQGNSA. The V segment lost 5 bases and the J segment 0 bases; nucleotides outside the gene matches: 9. This CDR3 contains 16 residues. The DNA of the CDR3 is TGTGCCAGCAGCCCTTCACAGGGGCTACTGAACACTGAAGCTTTCTTT. This translates into CASSPSQGLLNTEAFF.

The chain is built from TRBV6-4 and TRBJ2-2; D remains ambiguous. The ends were cut back, 4 bases at V and 5 bases at J, with 14 bases in the middle. The CDR3 is 15 residues long. From germline, CDR1 is MRHNA and CDR2 SNTAGT. DNA for the CDR3: TGTGCCAGCAGTGGGGCAGGCGTCAAAACCGGGGAGCTGTTTTTT. Translation gives CASSGAGVKTGELFF.